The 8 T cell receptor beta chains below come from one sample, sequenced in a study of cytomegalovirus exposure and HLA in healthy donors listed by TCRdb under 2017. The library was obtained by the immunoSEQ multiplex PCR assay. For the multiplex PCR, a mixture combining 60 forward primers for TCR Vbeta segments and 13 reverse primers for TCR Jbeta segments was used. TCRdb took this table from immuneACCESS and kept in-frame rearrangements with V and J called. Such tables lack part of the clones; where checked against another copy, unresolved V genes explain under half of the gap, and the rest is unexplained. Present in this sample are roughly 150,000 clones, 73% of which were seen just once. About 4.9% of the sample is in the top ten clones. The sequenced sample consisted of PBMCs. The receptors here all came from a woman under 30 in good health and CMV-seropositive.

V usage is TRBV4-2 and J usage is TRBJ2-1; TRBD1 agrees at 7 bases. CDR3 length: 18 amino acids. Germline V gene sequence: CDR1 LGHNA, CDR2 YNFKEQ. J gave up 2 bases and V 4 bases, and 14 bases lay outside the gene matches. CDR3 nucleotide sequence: TGTGCCAGCAGCCTCAAGCTAAATTACCAGGGGGCCTACAATGAGCAGTTCTTC. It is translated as CASSLKLNYQGAYNEQFF.

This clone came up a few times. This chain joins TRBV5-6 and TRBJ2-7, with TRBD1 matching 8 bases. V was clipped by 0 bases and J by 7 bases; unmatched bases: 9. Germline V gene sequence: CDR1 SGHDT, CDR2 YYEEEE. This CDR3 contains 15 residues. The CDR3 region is CASSLGLTGVEEQYF. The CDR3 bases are TGTGCCAGCAGCTTGGGCCTGACAGGGGTGGAAGAGCAGTACTTC.

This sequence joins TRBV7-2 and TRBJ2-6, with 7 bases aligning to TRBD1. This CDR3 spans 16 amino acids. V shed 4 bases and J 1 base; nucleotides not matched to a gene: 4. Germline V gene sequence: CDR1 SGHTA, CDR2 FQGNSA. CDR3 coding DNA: TGTGCCAGCAGCTCGAAGACAGGGTCTGGGGCCAACGTCCTGACTTTC. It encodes CASSSKTGSGANVLTF.

This CDR3 is CASRRAPGGDTEAFF. In DNA form, the CDR3 reads TGTGCCAGCAGGCGGGCACCCGGGGGGGACACTGAAGCTTTCTTT. The rearrangement joins TRBV6-6 to TRBJ1-1; weak D call: TRBD1 (5 bases). The V end was cut by 6 bases, the J end by 3 bases, with 17 bases between. The CDR3 spans 15 residues. Germline CDR1 and CDR2: MNHNY and SVGAGI (reference sequence).

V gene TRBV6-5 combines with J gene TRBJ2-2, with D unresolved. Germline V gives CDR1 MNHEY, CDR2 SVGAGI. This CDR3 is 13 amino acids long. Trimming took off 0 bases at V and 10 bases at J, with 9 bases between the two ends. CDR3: CASSYSEAVELFF. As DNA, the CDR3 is TGTGCCAGCAGTTACTCCGAGGCGGTGGAGCTGTTTTTT.

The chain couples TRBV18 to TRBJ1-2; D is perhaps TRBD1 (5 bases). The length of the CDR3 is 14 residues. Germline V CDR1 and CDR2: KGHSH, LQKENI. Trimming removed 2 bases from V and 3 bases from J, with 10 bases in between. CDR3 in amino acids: CASSPKTDHYGYTF. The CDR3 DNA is TGTGCCAGCTCACCAAAGACAGATCACTATGGCTACACCTTC.

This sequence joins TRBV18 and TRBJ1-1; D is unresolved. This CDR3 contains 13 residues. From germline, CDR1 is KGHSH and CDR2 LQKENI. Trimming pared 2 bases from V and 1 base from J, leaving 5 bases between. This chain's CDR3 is CASSPAENTEAFF. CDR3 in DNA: TGTGCCAGCTCACCAGCGGAGAACACTGAAGCTTTCTTT.

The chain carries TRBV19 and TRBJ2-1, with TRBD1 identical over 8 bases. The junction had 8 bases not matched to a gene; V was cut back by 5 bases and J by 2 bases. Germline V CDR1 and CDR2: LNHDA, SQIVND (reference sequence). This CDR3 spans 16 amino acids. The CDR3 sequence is CASSGLDRGPYNEQFF. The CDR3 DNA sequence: TGTGCCAGTAGTGGCCTCGACAGGGGCCCCTACAATGAGCAGTTCTTC.